The 30 T cell receptor beta chains below all came from one sample that was sequenced in a study of Ad26.COV2.S vaccination and SARS-CoV-2 variants. Sequencing used immunoSEQ multiplex PCR; TCRdb keeps in-frame clones, though not all of them. This table holds 440,000 or so clones, 92% found once. Treatment of the sample: around 19 received Ad26.COV2.S at low or high dose, single or two shots; about 5 received placebo; per-sample allocation not given. The samples were gathered on day 63 after the first injection of vaccine or placebo. Sequencing used peripheral blood, obtained in a trial of Ad26.COV2.S vaccine versus placebo. The source is a person between 18 and 65 years old who received the Ad26.COV2.S COVID-19 vaccine or a placebo.

This chain uses TRBV7-2 with TRBJ2-3, with TRBD2 identical over 8 bases. The CDR3 runs 17 residues. Losses at the gene ends were 3 bases for V and 4 bases for J; bases not matched to a gene: 12. Germline V gives CDR1 SGHTA, CDR2 FQGNSA. The CDR3, as DNA: TGTGCCAGCAGCTTCTCTATAGTAGCGGGGAGCGCAGATACGCAGTATTTT. This gives the protein CASSFSIVAGSADTQYF.

The chain carries TRBV5-4 and TRBJ2-7; 8 bases fit TRBD1. V lost 6 bases and J lost 3; bases outside the gene matches: 8. CDR3 length equals 14 residues. The V gene's germline CDR1 is SGHNT and CDR2 YYREEE (reference sequence). The CDR3: CASTLDRAYYEQYF. DNA of the CDR3: TGTGCCAGCACCCTGGACAGGGCGTACTACGAGCAGTACTTC.

The rearrangement uses TRBV19 and TRBJ2-1, with 8 bases identical to TRBD2. Germline V CDR1 and CDR2: LNHDA, SQIVND (reference sequence). With 5 bases clipped from V and 8 bases from J, the junction kept 14 bases outside the gene matches. CDR3 size: 16 residues. CDR3 in amino acids: CASSLDTGGAFHEQFF. DNA for the CDR3: TGTGCCAGTAGTTTGGATACGGGGGGGGCCTTCCATGAGCAGTTCTTC.

The CDR3 nucleotides read TGTGCCAGCAGAGGCCCCTCCTCTAAACTAGAGGATACGCAGTATTTT. This gives the protein CASRGPSSKLEDTQYF. This chain connects TRBV27 to TRBJ2-3, with D perhaps matching TRBD2 (5 bases). V shed 6 bases and J shed 6 bases, with 22 bases lying between them. The CDR3 is 16 residues long. Germline assignment: CDR1 MNHEY and CDR2 SMNVEV (reference sequence).

The rearrangement uses TRBV9 and TRBJ1-2; TRBD1 matches 7 bases. Trimming removed 7 bases from V and 5 bases from J; junction bases left unmatched: 14. Germline V gene lookup returns CDR1 SGDLS and CDR2 YYNGEE. The CDR3 sequence is 15 residues long. Written as DNA, the CDR3 is TGTGCCAGCTCGACTTGGGACAGTCAAGTTTATGGCTACACCTTC. As protein: CASSTWDSQVYGYTF. The full variable domain, with the rest looked up from reference TRBV9 and TRBJ1-2, is DSGVTQTPKHLITATGQRVTLRCSPRSGDLSVYWYQQSLDQGLQFLIQYYNGEERAKGNILERFSAQQFPDLHSELNLSSLELGDSALYFCASSTWDSQVYGYTFGSGTRLTVV.

CDR3 nucleotides: TGTGCCAGCAGCGTAGCGGGGCGGCGGGGGCAAGAGACCCAGTACTTC. This translates into CASSVAGRRGQETQYF. The chain employs TRBV9 and TRBJ2-5, with 7 bases that match TRBD2. Germline V CDR1 and CDR2: SGDLS, YYNGEE. The CDR3 extends over 16 amino acids. Germline trimming cut 0 bases from V and 2 bases from J; bases unmatched to any gene: 7.

V usage is TRBV5-6 and J usage is TRBJ2-1; 7 nucleotides align to TRBD2. Germline trimming cut 2 bases from V and 2 bases from J; bases unmatched to any gene: 7. The length of the CDR3 is 16 residues. Germline CDR1 is SGHDT and CDR2 is YYEEEE. CDR3 nucleotide sequence: TGTGCCAGCAGCTTCAGGCGGCTAGCGGCCTACAATGAGCAGTTCTTC. This encodes CASSFRRLAAYNEQFF.

The rearrangement uses TRBV7-9 and TRBJ2-1; D unresolved. CDR3 length equals 13 residues. Germline V CDR1 and CDR2: SEHNR, FQNEAQ (reference sequence). V lost 5 bases and J 7 bases, leaving 12 bases between the germline ends. The CDR3 is CASSLYVGNEQFF. The DNA of the CDR3 is TGTGCCAGCAGCCTGTATGTGGGGAATGAGCAGTTCTTC.

The chain couples TRBV7-2 to TRBJ2-7, with a tentative D call TRBD1 (5 bases). Looked up from germline, CDR1 is SGHTA and CDR2 is FQGNSA. Trimming removed 4 bases from V and 3 bases from J, with 10 bases in between. CDR3 size: 13 residues. CDR3 loop: CASSSGILYEQYF. The CDR3 DNA is TGTGCCAGCAGCTCAGGGATCCTCTACGAGCAGTACTTC.

V usage is TRBV7-9 and J usage is TRBJ1-1; no definite D call. Germline CDR1 reads SEHNR; CDR2 reads FQNEAQ (reference sequence). Trimming left V 3 bases short and J 2 bases short, with 13 bases between. The CDR3 extends over 15 amino acids. The CDR3 region has the DNA TGTGCCAGCAGCTTGGCAAAGATTATAAACACTGAAGCTTTCTTT. The encoded protein is CASSLAKIINTEAFF.

Worth noting for this clone: Additional DNA sequences in this sample encode the identical CDR3. The chain carries TRBV6-5 and TRBJ1-5; 9 bases agree with TRBD1. CDR3 length: 15 residues. Germline trimming cut 6 bases from V and 2 bases from J; bases unmatched to any gene: 5. CDR1 and CDR2 (germline): MNHEY, SVGAGI. DNA of the CDR3: TGTGCCAGCAGCCAGGACAGGGGACGCAATCAGCCCCAGCATTTT. Its translation: CASSQDRGRNQPQHF.

DNA of the CDR3: TGTGCCAGCCAAGGGGCCTCTGGGGCCAACGTCCTGACTTTC. It translates to CASQGASGANVLTF. The chain recombines TRBV5-4 with TRBJ2-6; maybe TRBD1 (5 bases). Trimming removed 7 bases from V and 0 bases from J, with 8 bases in between. The CDR3 length is 14 residues. Looked up from germline, CDR1 is SGHNT and CDR2 is YYREEE (reference sequence).

This clone is a singleton in its sample. This chain uses TRBV7-9 with TRBJ1-6; the D is unclear. This CDR3 comprises 14 residues. Germline assignment: CDR1 SEHNR and CDR2 FQNEAQ (reference sequence). Trimming removed 4 bases at V and 6 bases at J, with 10 bases between. In DNA form, the CDR3 reads TGTGCCAGCAGCTCGGGAGGGTTTAATTCACCCCTCCACTTT. Residues: CASSSGGFNSPLHF.

In this sample, this clone turned up once. The J gene is TRBJ2-6, the V gene TRBV19, with D uncertain. Germline CDR1 and CDR2: LNHDA and SQIVND (reference sequence). The CDR3 covers 14 residues. Trimming stripped 8 bases from V and 2 bases from J, with 10 bases between. The CDR3 DNA reads TGTGCCAGTGAGAGAAGCCCTGGGGCCAACGTCCTGACTTTC. Translated: CASERSPGANVLTF.

The CDR3 protein is CASTEGITLRGELFF. CDR3 DNA: TGTGCCAGCACTGAGGGTATTACTCTTAGGGGGGAGCTGTTTTTT. The gene calls are TRBV9 and TRBJ2-2; TRBD2 might be the D (5 bases). This CDR3 region has 15 residues. Germline CDR1 is SGDLS and CDR2 is YYNGEE. V lost 6 bases and J lost 8, with 20 bases in between.

The rearrangement joins TRBV7-2 to TRBJ1-3; the D gene is possibly TRBD1 (6 bases). The germline V gene has CDR1 SGHTA and CDR2 FQGNSA. Trimming removed 8 bases at V and 3 bases at J, with 17 bases between. The CDR3 extends over 15 amino acids. CDR3 sequence reads: CASQKAGQFGNTIYF. The CDR3 bases are TGTGCCAGCCAAAAGGCTGGACAGTTTGGAAACACCATATATTTT. The full variable domain, its missing parts supplied by reference TRBV7-2 and TRBJ1-3, is GAGVSQSPSNKVTEKGKDVELRCDPISGHTALYWYRQSLGQGLEFLIYFQGNSAPDKSGLPSDRFSAERTGGSVSTLTIQRTQQEDSAVYLCASQKAGQFGNTIYFGEGSWLTVV.

J is TRBJ1-3 and V is TRBV28; no definite D call. Per germline, CDR1 MDHEN and CDR2 SYDVKM. CDR3 size: 12 residues. Trimming removed 7 bases at V and 9 bases at J, with 13 bases between. The CDR3 region is CASNRAGSTIYF. In nucleotides, the CDR3 is TGTGCCAGCAACAGAGCCGGTTCCACCATATATTTT.

The J gene is TRBJ1-5, the V gene TRBV18, with D uncertain. There are 14 residues in the CDR3. V gave up 2 bases and J gave up 0 bases, with 5 bases separating them. From germline, CDR1 is KGHSH and CDR2 LQKENI. The CDR3 spells CASSPGFSNQPQHF. CDR3 in DNA: TGTGCCAGCTCACCAGGGTTTAGCAATCAGCCCCAGCATTTT.

The CDR3 DNA reads TGCGCCAGCAGCCCCTCTGTCGGTTATGGCTACACCTTC. Its translation: CASSPSVGYGYTF. This chain connects TRBV4-3 to TRBJ1-2, with D uncertain. The germline V gene encodes CDR1 LGHNA and CDR2 YSLEER. The CDR3 has 13 amino acids. The V gene lost 4 bases and the J gene lost 5 bases, with 11 bases spanning the gap.

The gene calls are TRBV7-7 and TRBJ2-7; 10 bases are shared with TRBD1. This CDR3 comprises 19 residues. Germline V gives CDR1 SSHAT, CDR2 FNYEAQ (reference sequence). The V segment lost 5 bases and the J segment 2 bases; nucleotides outside the gene matches: 18. The CDR3 DNA sequence: TGTGCCAGCAGCACAAACACCGGGACAGGGGTGAGAACCACCTACGAGCAGTACTTC. Encoded protein: CASSTNTGTGVRTTYEQYF.

The CDR3 DNA follows: TGTGCCAGCAGTTTCTGGGGAGGCAATCAGCCCCAGCATTTT. It encodes CASSFWGGNQPQHF. The chain is built from TRBV27 and TRBJ1-5; D remains ambiguous. Germline CDR1 and CDR2: MNHEY and SMNVEV (reference sequence). The CDR3 sequence is 14 residues long. V was cut by 3 bases and J by 2 bases, with 8 bases left in between.

The chain uses TRBV5-1 and TRBJ1-2; unclear D gene. Between the trimmed V and J ends, which lost 4 bases and 0 bases, there was a span of 10 bases. This CDR3 is 14 amino acids long. Looked up from germline, CDR1 is SGHRS and CDR2 is YFSETQ. Written as DNA, the CDR3 is TGCGCCAGCAGCGTAGACACAGCTAACTATGGCTACACCTTC. Translating gives CASSVDTANYGYTF.

The J gene is TRBJ2-5, the V gene TRBV19; 10 bases are a match to TRBD1. The V segment lost 4 bases and the J segment 1 base; nucleotides outside the gene matches: 3. Germline V gene sequence: CDR1 LNHDA, CDR2 SQIVND (reference sequence). This CDR3 is built from 15 residues. The CDR3 sequence is CASSTRDRGQETQYF. CDR3 nucleotide sequence: TGTGCCAGTAGTACCCGGGACAGGGGCCAAGAGACCCAGTACTTC. The full variable domain, with the rest looked up from reference TRBV19 and TRBJ2-5, is DGGITQSPKYLFRKEGQNVTLSCEQNLNHDAMYWYRQDPGQGLRLIYYSQIVNDFQKGDIAEGYSVSREKKESFPLTVTSAQKNPTAFYLCASSTRDRGQETQYFGPGTRLLVL.

The chain uses TRBV6-5 and TRBJ2-7, with 10 nucleotides matching TRBD1. V shed 7 bases, J shed 2 bases, and the junction held 5 bases outside the gene matches. The CDR3 totals 14 residues. Germline V CDR1 and CDR2: MNHEY, SVGAGI. The CDR3 reads CASTRDRGPYEQYF. CDR3 bases: TGTGCCAGCACCCGGGACAGGGGTCCCTACGAGCAGTACTTC.

This clone has just one count. The rearrangement links TRBV29-1 to TRBJ1-1; D is perhaps TRBD1 (5 bases). This CDR3 is built from 13 residues. Looked up from germline, CDR1 is SQVTM and CDR2 is ANQGSEA. V dropped 7 bases and J dropped 1 base, with 13 bases sitting between them. The CDR3 reads CSGGVVGNTEAFF. CDR3 sequence (DNA): TGCAGCGGGGGGGTGGTAGGGAACACTGAAGCTTTCTTT.

This chain links TRBV25-1 with TRBJ2-5; perhaps TRBD2 as D (7 bases). CDR1 is MGHDK, CDR2 SYGVNS, per germline. With 3 bases removed from V and 4 bases from J, the gap between germline ends came to 18 bases. The CDR3 covers 16 residues. The CDR3 DNA follows: TGTGCCAGCAGTGACTACAGGGAGGGCGACCGAGAGACCCAGTACTTC. Protein: CASSDYREGDRETQYF.

This chain uses TRBV25-1 with TRBJ2-1, with D perhaps TRBD2 (5 bases). V was trimmed by 1 base and J by 4 bases, leaving 11 bases between them. In germline, CDR1 is MGHDK, CDR2 SYGVNS. The CDR3 extends over 15 amino acids. The CDR3 bases are TGTGCCAGCAGTGAATTCGGACTTGAGTACAATGAGCAGTTCTTC. Residues: CASSEFGLEYNEQFF.

In this sample, this clone turned up a few times. Distinct nucleotide sequences in the sample also encode this CDR3. The chain employs TRBV9 and TRBJ1-2; a weak D match, TRBD1 (6 bases). This CDR3 is built from 14 residues. The V end lost 0 bases, the J end lost 3 bases, and 9 bases lay between the germline ends. Germline CDR1 reads SGDLS; CDR2 reads YYNGEE. The CDR3 spells CASSVGGGDYGYTF. The CDR3 DNA sequence: TGTGCCAGCAGCGTAGGAGGGGGGGACTATGGCTACACCTTC.

V gene TRBV5-4 combines with J gene TRBJ2-5; D remains unclear. This CDR3 comprises 13 residues. Germline V CDR1 and CDR2: SGHNT, YYREEE (reference sequence). Trimming took 1 base from V and 5 from J, leaving 9 bases between them. The CDR3 spells CASSLNWRETQYF. The CDR3 nucleotides read TGTGCCAGCAGCTTGAATTGGCGGGAGACCCAGTACTTC.

On this clone: In the same sample, other DNA sequences code for this CDR3. The V call is TRBV2, the J call TRBJ2-1, with D hard to call. Between the trimmed V and J ends, which lost 8 bases and 0 bases, there was a span of 8 bases. Germline V lookup: CDR1 SNHLY, CDR2 FYNNEI. CDR3 length: 13 amino acids. Here the CDR3 DNA reads TGTGCCAGCCGGGCACGCTCCTACAATGAGCAGTTCTTC. This codes for CASRARSYNEQFF.